These 20 T cell receptor beta chains came from one sample sequenced in a study of blood T cells in healthy people across ages. The authors ran a second PCR of roughly 6 to 12 cycles using a sample-barcoded 5' primer and a J-beta primer mix. TCRdb independently ran MiXCR on the 5' RACE reads; one entry per CDR3 protein. The repertoire holds hundreds of thousands of distinct CDR3 sequences, with less than 35% as singletons. Sequencing was done on a sample of blood. All receptors derive from a woman aged 80 or over in good health.

This clonotype came up once. The chain employs TRBV28 and TRBJ2-7, with 12 bases identical to TRBD2. The ends lost 4 bases at V and 0 bases at J; junction bases unmatched: 13. Germline CDR1 is MDHEN and CDR2 is SYDVKM. The CDR3 is made up of 19 amino acids. The CDR3 region has the DNA TGTGCCAGCAGTTCACTGACTAGCGGGAGATTTGTAGCCTCCTACGAGCAGTACTTC. Translating gives CASSSLTSGRFVASYEQYF.

Points on this clonotype: One end of the junction fails to match germline, which may point to a read error. V and J are TRBV5-1 and TRBJ2-7, with D perhaps matching TRBD2 (5 bases). In germline, CDR1 is SGHRS, CDR2 YFSETQ. This CDR3 is built from 14 residues. The CDR3 loop reads CASNLAGEGYEQYF. The CDR3 DNA sequence: TGCGCCAGCAACTTGGCCGGCGAGGGCTACGAGCAGTACTTC.

The genes are TRBV7-2 and TRBJ1-6; a possible D gene is TRBD1 (6 bases). The CDR3 consists of 14 residues. Trimming removed 5 bases from V and 9 bases from J, with 14 bases in between. Germline V gives CDR1 SGHTA, CDR2 FQGNSA. CDR3 in amino acids: CASSAQGSSSPLHF. CDR3 coding DNA: TGTGCCAGCAGCGCACAGGGTTCAAGTTCACCCCTCCACTTT.

This clonotype occurred many times. The chain recombines TRBV11-2 with TRBJ2-1; D not certain. The length of the CDR3 is 13 residues. V lost 0 bases and J lost 10, with 10 bases in between. Germline CDR1 is SGHAT and CDR2 is FQNNGV. In DNA form, the CDR3 reads TGTGCCAGCAGCTTAGAATTGTTTGGGGAGCAGTTCTTC. Translating gives CASSLELFGEQFF.

As regards this clonotype: A much larger clone differs from this one at a single base, so this may be a read error. This chain uses TRBV27 with TRBJ2-4; 7 nucleotides agree with TRBD2. The length of the CDR3 is 16 residues. Trimming took 6 bases from V and 0 from J; bases not matched to a gene: 8. The germline CDR1 and CDR2 sequences are MNHEY and SMNVEV (reference sequence). The CDR3: CASRLERGGAKNIQYF. The CDR3 bases are TGTGCCAGCAGGTTGGAGCGGGGCGGAGCCAAAAACATTCAGTACTTC.

The sample holds a few counts of this clonotype. The V and J genes are TRBV28 and TRBJ2-1, with TRBD1 as a possible D gene (6 bases). The V end lost 7 bases, the J end lost 5 bases, and 15 bases lay between the germline ends. This CDR3 has 14 residues. Germline-derived CDR1 and CDR2 are MDHEN and SYDVKM. Here the CDR3 DNA reads TGTGCCAGCACCGAGACAGGAGTGAACAATGAGCAGTTCTTC. Translation: CASTETGVNNEQFF.

As concerns this clonotype: A read error may explain this, as a much larger clone is one base away. This chain links TRBV9 with TRBJ1-6; D uncertain. This CDR3 is built from 14 residues. Germline assignment: CDR1 SGDLS and CDR2 YYNGEE. Trimming shortened V by 0 bases and J by 15 bases, and 16 bases separated the two germline ends. The CDR3 sequence: CASSVADGHALLHF. CDR3 in DNA: TGTGCCAGCAGCGTAGCAGACGGGCACGCACTCCTCCACTTT.

This clonotype has a count of ten or more. The chain uses TRBV4-3 and TRBJ2-3; D not resolved. Deletions cut 0 bases from V and 6 bases from J, with 7 bases between. The CDR3 has 13 amino acids. In germline, CDR1 is LGHNA, CDR2 YSLEER. Here the CDR3 DNA reads TGCGCCAGCAGCCAAGAACACGGCGATACGCAGTATTTT. The encoded protein is CASSQEHGDTQYF.

The chain couples TRBV5-1 to TRBJ2-1; TRBD2 matches at 9 bases. The germline V gene has CDR1 SGHRS and CDR2 YFSETQ. V was clipped by 1 base and J by 3 bases; unmatched bases: 8. The CDR3 is 17 amino acids. DNA for the CDR3: TGCGCCAGCAGCTTGATTTTAGCGGGAGACAGCTACAATGAGCAGTTCTTC. Translated: CASSLILAGDSYNEQFF.

This clonotype occurred once. This may be a read error: a much more frequent sequence differs by one nucleotide. The V gene is TRBV30, the J gene TRBJ2-3; TRBD2 matches at 7 bases. Germline CDR1 GTSNPN, CDR2 SVGIG (reference sequence). V lost 2 bases to trimming and J lost 2 bases; unmatched junction nucleotides: 4. The CDR3 sequence is 14 residues long. Here the CDR3 DNA reads TGTGCCTGGAGTAGCGGGGCTCACACAGATACGCAGTATTTT. Its protein product is CAWSSGAHTDTQYF. Full variable domain (outside the CDR3, taken from reference TRBV30 and TRBJ2-3): SQTIHQWPATLVQPVGSPLSLECTVEGTSNPNLYWYRQAAGRGLQLLFYSVGIGQISSEVPQNLSASRPQDRQFILSSKKLLLSDSGFYLCAWSSGAHTDTQYFGPGTRLTVL.

The chain recombines TRBV30 with TRBJ1-2; D is uncertain. Germline V lookup: CDR1 GTSNPN, CDR2 SVGIG (reference sequence). The CDR3 covers 14 residues. V lost 2 bases and J 1 base, leaving 11 bases between the germline ends. The CDR3 DNA reads TGTGCCTGGAGTTTTACCGGCGTTAACTATGGCTACACCTTC. As protein: CAWSFTGVNYGYTF.

Worth noting for this clonotype: A much larger clone is a single base away; this may be a read error. The chain links TRBV11-2 to TRBJ2-5; 7 bases fit TRBD2. The J segment lost 9 bases and the V segment lost 0 bases, leaving 13 bases of the junction unmatched. The CDR3 has 16 residues. Germline CDR1 SGHAT, CDR2 FQNNGV. The CDR3 nucleotides read TGTGCCAGCAGCTTAGATCCAACGCAGGGCCGGGAGGCCCAGTACTTC. This gives the protein CASSLDPTQGREAQYF.

This clonotype was counted between two and nine times. CDR3 nucleotide sequence: TGTGCCAGCAGCTCAAAACAGCCCCTCCCGGGTACGCAGTATTTT. This encodes CASSSKQPLPGTQYF. This sequence joins TRBV5-6 and TRBJ2-3; D is undetermined. The CDR3 has 15 residues. Trimming shortened V by 3 bases and J by 8 bases, and 19 bases separated the two germline ends. Germline CDR1 SGHDT, CDR2 YYEEEE.

As concerns this clonotype: One base away lies a much larger clone, so this may be a sequencing read error. This chain connects TRBV5-1 to TRBJ2-1; the match to TRBD1 covers 8 bases. The J call may be mistaken, given a closer DNA end match to TRBJ2-7. There are 15 residues in the CDR3. Germline CDR1 reads SGHRS; CDR2 reads YFSETQ. CDR3 DNA: TGCGCCAGCAGCACCTCAGGGGGCGGCTACAATGAGCAGTACTTC. It specifies CASSTSGGGYNEQYF.

The V call is TRBV12-3 or TRBV12-4, the J call TRBJ2-1; 7 bases are a match to TRBD1. The trim removed 10 bases at V and 4 bases at J, leaving 7 bases unmatched. The CDR3 consists of 13 residues. Written as DNA, the CDR3 is TGTGCCACCAGGGACAGCAGATACAATGAGCAGTTCTTC. The encoded protein is CATRDSRYNEQFF.

At least ten counts were recorded for this clonotype. The V and J genes are TRBV7-2 and TRBJ2-5, with D perhaps assigned TRBD1 or TRBD2 (6 bases each). The CDR3 covers 15 residues. The germline V gene has CDR1 SGHTA and CDR2 FQGNSA. Trimming left V 0 bases short and J 3 bases short, with 11 bases between. The CDR3 coding sequence is TGTGCCAGCAGCTTAGCGGGGGGCTCAGAAGAGACCCAGTACTTC. It yields the protein CASSLAGGSEETQYF.

As for this clonotype: An end of the junction differs from the germline gene, which may be a read error. The chain joins TRBV5-1 to TRBJ2-3, with 14 bases that match TRBD2. Germline V gene lookup returns CDR1 SGHRS and CDR2 YFSETQ. This CDR3 comprises 15 residues. CDR3 protein: CAGSLGLAGADTQYF. The CDR3 coding sequence is TGCGCCGGCAGCTTGGGACTAGCGGGGGCGGATACGCAGTATTTT.

V gene TRBV20-1 combines with J gene TRBJ1-1; 9 bases are shared with TRBD1. CDR1 is DFQATT and CDR2 is SNEGSKA in the germline V gene (reference sequence). This CDR3 is 17 amino acids long. V dropped 3 bases and J dropped 0; count of bases not matched to a gene: 11. The CDR3 loop reads CSASPTGTGMMNTEAFF. Here the CDR3 DNA reads TGCAGTGCTAGTCCCACCGGGACAGGGATGATGAACACTGAAGCTTTCTTT.

This clonotype was detected only a few times. The rearrangement uses TRBV7-6 and TRBJ1-1; D might be TRBD1 (5 bases). Trimming cost V 11 bases and J 1 base, with 8 bases left between them. Germline loops: CDR1 SGHVS, CDR2 FNYEAQ. The CDR3 covers 11 residues. The CDR3 region is CAAGGNTEAFF. CDR3 DNA sequence: TGTGCCGCCGGGGGGAACACTGAAGCTTTCTTT.

This clonotype was picked up many times. The gene calls are TRBV30 and TRBJ2-7; 8 bases agree with TRBD1. The germline V gene encodes CDR1 GTSNPN and CDR2 SVGIG (reference sequence). The CDR3 consists of 14 residues. V was clipped by 0 bases and J by 2 bases; unmatched bases: 3. Here the CDR3 reads CAWSVNRGAYEQYF. DNA of the CDR3: TGTGCCTGGAGTGTAAACAGGGGGGCCTACGAGCAGTACTTC.